This T cell receptor beta chain appears in the sequencing data of a study of CD8+ T cells in alopecia areata. It was cDNA, reverse transcribed from extracted RNA, that served as the sequencing template. Profiled with immunoSEQ multiplex PCR; TCRdb holds only in-frame clones, not every one. This table holds 200,000 to 250,000 clones, around three fifths found once. Treatment here: oral pan-JAK inhibitor, 5-10 mg twice daily. Peripheral blood, together with lesional scalp punch biopsies, was collected from alopecia areata patients. This clone was picked up a small number of times. V was cut by 3 bases and J by 2 bases, with 8 bases left in between. CDR1 SGHTA and CDR2 FQGNSA come from the germline V gene. The CDR3 is made up of 13 amino acids.

The chain recombines TRBV7-2 with TRBJ2-7; TRBD1 might be the D (6 bases). The sample in question was CD4+ T cells sorted from blood, obtained at week 4, from a patient treated with tofacitinib. This receptor was taken from a human donor with alopecia areata. The CDR3 nucleotides are TGTGCCAGCAGCTTCAACAGGGCCTACGAGCAGTACTTC. This gives the protein CASSFNRAYEQYF.